This entry lists 22 T cell receptor beta chains sequenced from one sample in a study of long-term antiretroviral therapy in people with HIV (dated by TCRdb to 2022 to 2024). The immunoSEQ hsTCRB v3.0 assay was used at survey level resolution for TRB variable region sequencing. In TCRdb, the immuneACCESS table is reduced to in-frame sequences with V and J assigned. These tables do not hold every clone; where another copy was compared, an unresolved V gene accounts for under half, and the others remain unexplained. For this sample there are about 30,000 clones; 70% to 85% appear just once. Approximately 8% of the sample comes from the top ten. The sample was unsorted PBMCs, taken 3 years after starting antiretroviral therapy. Every receptor here comes from a man between 40 and 49 years old with HIV.

This clone occurred a few times. The J gene is TRBJ2-2, the V gene TRBV11-2, with no clear D. This CDR3 has 15 amino acids. Germline assignment: CDR1 SGHAT and CDR2 FQNNGV. The V and J ends lost 1 base and 4 bases respectively, with 10 bases between them. The CDR3 bases are TGTGCCAGCAGCTTAGGAAGTTCCTCCACCGGGGAGCTGTTTTTT. Translating it yields CASSLGSSSTGELFF.

V usage is TRBV5-1 and J usage is TRBJ2-7; TRBD2 matches at 11 bases. V dropped 5 bases and J dropped 3; count of bases not matched to a gene: 7. Germline V gene sequence: CDR1 SGHRS, CDR2 YFSETQ. The CDR3 sequence is 15 residues long. CDR3: CASSSLAGALYEQYF. The DNA of the CDR3 is TGCGCCAGCAGTTCACTAGCGGGAGCACTCTACGAGCAGTACTTC. The whole variable domain, filled in from reference TRBV5-1 and TRBJ2-7, reads KAGVTQTPRYLIKTRGQQVTLSCSPISGHRSVSWYQQTPGQGLQFLFEYFSETQRNKGNFPGRFSGRQFSNSRSEMNVSTLELGDSALYLCASSSLAGALYEQYFGPGTRLTVT.

This chain connects TRBV2 to TRBJ2-7; 7 bases fit TRBD1. CDR1 is SNHLY, CDR2 FYNNEI, per germline. There are 13 residues in the CDR3. V shed 7 bases, J shed 3 bases, and the junction held 6 bases outside the gene matches. CDR3 bases: TGTGCCAGCAATTGGGACAGCGACTACGAGCAGTACTTC. Its protein product is CASNWDSDYEQYF.

The DNA of the CDR3 is TGTGCCAGTATACTGGGGGAGGCTAACTATGGCTACACCTTC. Translated, it gives CASILGEANYGYTF. The J gene is TRBJ1-2, the V gene TRBV6-6, with a weak D call TRBD1 (5 bases). V gave up 9 bases and J gave up 0 bases, with 14 bases separating them. The CDR3 length is 14 residues. Germline V CDR1 and CDR2: MNHNY, SVGAGI (reference sequence).

This chain links TRBV7-9 with TRBJ1-4; TRBD1 aligns across 9 bases. Germline trimming cut 5 bases from V and 6 bases from J; bases unmatched to any gene: 7. The length of the CDR3 is 15 residues. CDR1 and CDR2 from the germline V gene are SEHNR and FQNEAQ (reference sequence). The CDR3 bases are TGTGCCAGCAGCCTTACAGGGGGCGATCATGAAAAACTGTTTTTT. As protein: CASSLTGGDHEKLFF.

The chain has TRBV21-1 and TRBJ1-2. TRBV21-1 is recorded as a pseudogene. The CDR3 has 15 residues. The CDR3 DNA sequence: TGTGCCAGCAGCAAAGCGGGCTCGGGGAAGGGTGGCTACACCTTC. This sequence encodes CASSKAGSGKGGYTF.

The rearrangement links TRBV7-8 to TRBJ2-7, with TRBD1 matching 8 bases. V trimming: 1 base; J trimming: 3 bases; junction bases outside the gene matches: 5. CDR3 size: 15 residues. Germline CDR1 SGHVS, CDR2 FQNEAQ. The CDR3 coding sequence is TGTGCCAGCAGCTTAGGACAGGGGTTACTCTACGAGCAGTACTTC. This sequence encodes CASSLGQGLLYEQYF.

The genes are TRBV6-1 and TRBJ1-5; D not certain. The germline CDR1 and CDR2 sequences are MNHNS and SASEGT. The CDR3 totals 15 residues. Trimming pared 0 bases from V and 0 bases from J, leaving 6 bases between. CDR3 sequence: CASSEAPFSNQPQHF. In DNA form, the CDR3 reads TGTGCCAGCAGTGAAGCACCATTTAGCAATCAGCCCCAGCATTTT.

The gene calls are TRBV2 and TRBJ2-7; the D is unclear. CDR3 length: 12 residues. Germline V CDR1 and CDR2: SNHLY, FYNNEI. Trimming took off 3 bases at V and 1 base at J, with 4 bases between the two ends. The CDR3 loop reads CASSERSYEQYF. As DNA, the CDR3 is TGTGCCAGCAGTGAGAGATCCTACGAGCAGTACTTC. Together with reference TRBV2 and TRBJ2-7, the CDR3 gives the full variable domain: EPEVTQTPSHQVTQMGQEVILRCVPISNHLYFYWYRQILGQKVEFLVSFYNNEISEKSEIFDDQFSVERPDGSNFTLKIRSTKLEDSAMYFCASSERSYEQYFGPGTRLTVT.

The chain combines TRBV2 with TRBJ2-2; the match to TRBD1 covers 8 bases. Losses at the gene ends were 6 bases for V and 2 bases for J; bases not matched to a gene: 2. The CDR3 length is 14 residues. The germline V gene encodes CDR1 SNHLY and CDR2 FYNNEI. CDR3: CASRGQANTGELFF. DNA of the CDR3: TGTGCCAGCAGGGGACAGGCCAACACCGGGGAGCTGTTTTTT.

The V and J genes are TRBV6-1 and TRBJ2-2; either TRBD1 or TRBD2 may supply D (5 bases each). The CDR3 contains 17 residues. Germline CDR1 reads MNHNS; CDR2 reads SASEGT. Trimming pared 1 base from V and 7 bases from J, leaving 19 bases between. In DNA, the CDR3 is TGTGCCAGCAGTGAAGAAAGAGCGGCAGGGTGGAACGGGGAGCTGTTTTTT. It specifies CASSEERAAGWNGELFF.

In regard to this clone: At the DNA level, this CDR3 is encoded by other sequences in the same sample as well. This chain connects TRBV19 to TRBJ2-1, with no clear D. There are 13 residues in the CDR3. Deletions cut 3 bases from V and 7 bases from J, with 10 bases between. Germline CDR1 LNHDA, CDR2 SQIVND (reference sequence). CDR3 in amino acids: CASSILVGNEQFF. The CDR3 DNA is TGTGCCAGTAGTATTTTAGTGGGAAATGAGCAGTTCTTC.

This clone was observed a few times. The rearrangement links TRBV2 to TRBJ2-7; 7 bases fit TRBD1. This CDR3 is built from 16 residues. Germline loops: CDR1 SNHLY, CDR2 FYNNEI. Trimming took 0 bases from V and 5 from J; bases not matched to a gene: 10. The chain's CDR3 is CASSEALQGVSDEQYF. The CDR3 DNA reads as TGTGCCAGCAGTGAAGCGCTTCAGGGGGTCAGCGACGAGCAGTACTTC.

V usage is TRBV7-3 and J usage is TRBJ2-1; 9 positions agree with TRBD1. The CDR3 consists of 15 residues. Per germline, CDR1 SGHTA and CDR2 FQGTGA. Trimming cost V 5 bases and J 3 bases; bases outside gene matches: 5. The CDR3 DNA reads TGTGCCAGCAGCCCGGGACAGGGAGACTACAATGAGCAGTTCTTC. Translation: CASSPGQGDYNEQFF.

V gene TRBV4-1 combines with J gene TRBJ2-2; 8 bases fit TRBD1. Per the germline V gene, CDR1 is MGHRA and CDR2 is YSYEKL. The CDR3 has 15 amino acids. Germline trimming cut 0 bases from V and 9 bases from J; bases unmatched to any gene: 6. CDR3 loop: CASSQDRGRSRELFF. CDR3 nucleotide sequence: TGCGCCAGCAGCCAAGACAGGGGGCGGTCACGGGAGCTGTTTTTT.

The V gene is TRBV6-5, the J gene TRBJ1-3; TRBD1 aligns across 8 bases. Germline V gene lookup returns CDR1 MNHEY and CDR2 SVGAGI. Germline trimming cut 0 bases from V and 4 bases from J; bases unmatched to any gene: 2. The CDR3 contains 15 residues. CDR3 in amino acids: CASSYSAGGGNTIYF. CDR3 bases: TGTGCCAGCAGTTACTCGGCAGGGGGCGGAAACACCATATATTTT.

This chain connects TRBV7-8 to TRBJ2-7; D may be TRBD2 (6 bases). Germline-derived CDR1 and CDR2 are SGHVS and FQNEAQ. This CDR3 has 17 amino acids. Trimming shortened V by 5 bases and J by 3 bases, and 23 bases separated the two germline ends. This chain's CDR3 is CASSPAPLGPRGYEQYF. CDR3 DNA sequence: TGTGCCAGCAGCCCCGCCCCCCTGGGACCGCGGGGCTACGAGCAGTACTTC. The whole variable domain, filled in from reference TRBV7-8 and TRBJ2-7, reads GAGVSQSPRYKVAKRGQDVALRCDPISGHVSLFWYQQALGQGPEFLTYFQNEAQLDKSGLPSDRFFAERPEGSVSTLKIQRTQQEDSAVYLCASSPAPLGPRGYEQYFGPGTRLTVT.

The rearrangement links TRBV7-2 to TRBJ1-2; perhaps TRBD1 as D (5 bases). Germline V gene sequence: CDR1 SGHTA, CDR2 FQGNSA. This CDR3 contains 15 residues. V was clipped by 0 bases and J by 4 bases, with 12 bases between them. CDR3 sequence reads: CASSLAPGRSYGYTF. In DNA, the CDR3 is TGTGCCAGCAGCTTAGCCCCGGGGCGAAGCTATGGCTACACCTTC.

The J gene is TRBJ1-5, the V gene TRBV6-5; maybe TRBD1 (6 bases). CDR1 is MNHEY, CDR2 SVGAGI, per germline. The CDR3 is 13 amino acids. Trimming removed 4 bases at V and 7 bases at J, with 11 bases between. For the CDR3, the DNA is TGTGCCAGCAGTTCAACCGGGGGCCAGCCCCAGCATTTT. It specifies CASSSTGGQPQHF.

This chain uses TRBV5-4 with TRBJ2-1; 12 nucleotides line up with TRBD2. This CDR3 has 14 amino acids. V gave up 0 bases and J gave up 8 bases; unmatched junction bases: 0. CDR1 is SGHNT, CDR2 YYREEE, per germline (reference sequence). The CDR3 bases are TGTGCCAGCAGCTTGGGACTAGCGGGAGATGAGCAGTTCTTC. Protein: CASSLGLAGDEQFF. Drawing the rest from reference TRBV5-4 and TRBJ2-1, the complete variable domain is ETGVTQSPTHLIKTRGQQVTLRCSSQSGHNTVSWYQQALGQGPQFIFQYYREEENGRGNFPPRFSGLQFPNYSSELNVNALELDDSALYLCASSLGLAGDEQFFGPGTRLTVL.

The chain uses TRBV11-1 and TRBJ2-3; 10 positions match TRBD1. Per the germline V gene, CDR1 is SGHAT and CDR2 is FQDESV (reference sequence). V trimming: 3 bases; J trimming: 2 bases; junction bases outside the gene matches: 2. This CDR3 contains 15 residues. CDR3 in DNA: TGTGCCAGCAGCTTTGACAGGGGGCCCACAGATACGCAGTATTTT. Encoded protein: CASSFDRGPTDTQYF.

The chain recombines TRBV4-1 with TRBJ1-2, with TRBD1 identical over 11 bases. Germline V CDR1 and CDR2: MGHRA, YSYEKL. The CDR3 has 17 residues. V lost 3 bases and J lost 5; bases outside the gene matches: 11. The CDR3 region is CASSHESRTGGWYGYTF. CDR3 in DNA: TGCGCCAGCAGCCATGAGTCCCGGACAGGGGGCTGGTATGGCTACACCTTC.